One T cell receptor beta chain is described in this entry. What it recognizes is unknown. The length of the CDR3 is 15 residues. Germline CDR1 is MNHGY and CDR2 is SAAAGT. This sample was included in a study of T cells expressing NK-cell markers. Study overall: One of the eight sequenced donors was seronegative, whereas the other seven were HCMV-seropositive. Study-level points and caveats: The contribution of dominant NKG2C+ clonotypes to CD8+ T cells in more than five donors was roughly 1.0-8%. The CD3+CD56-NKG2C+ fraction of a few donors was also led by these clonotypes.

UMI-tagged 5'RACE template switching yielded the TCR beta cDNA. After re-calling the 5' RACE reads, TCRdb lists one entry per CDR3 protein, DNA absent. The sample table sets out a few hundred thousand distinct CDR3 sequences. Sequencing was carried out using blood T cells: a sorted CD56 or NKG2C T cell subset, CD4+ or CD8+ T cells, or bulk PBMC T cells (not recorded which). The chain combines TRBV6-8 with TRBJ2-5. The clonotype was recovered from a woman in her fifties or sixties in good health. The CDR3 sequence is CASSYPRYSVKTQYF.